The 5 T cell receptor beta chains listed next were all sequenced from one sample in a study of response to subunit inactivated influenza vaccine. TCRdb re-analysed the RT-PCR reads in MiXCR, keeping a single row per CDR3 protein. The data hold almost 250,000 distinct CDR3 sequences, with 10% to 15% observed a single time. The starting material was non-naive T cells sorted from PBMCs, obtained about 14 days before vaccination. All receptors derive from a man aged 50 or older who received an inactivated influenza vaccine.

This chain joins TRBV5-1 and TRBJ1-5; D may be TRBD1 (5 bases). Trimming took 4 bases from V and 0 from J, leaving 14 bases between them. CDR1 SGHRS and CDR2 YFSETQ come from the germline V gene. This CDR3 has 16 residues. The CDR3 bases are TGCGCCAGCAGCATCCTCCCCGGGGGTAGCAATCAGCCCCAGCATTTT. Its protein product is CASSILPGGSNQPQHF. Supplemented by reference TRBV5-1 and TRBJ1-5, the full variable domain reads KAGVTQTPRYLIKTRGQQVTLSCSPISGHRSVSWYQQTPGQGLQFLFEYFSETQRNKGNFPGRFSGRQFSNSRSEMNVSTLELGDSALYLCASSILPGGSNQPQHFGDGTRLSIL.

The V gene is TRBV5-1, the J gene TRBJ2-1, with 12 positions matching TRBD2. This CDR3 has 16 amino acids. Germline values: CDR1 SGHRS, CDR2 YFSETQ. V shed 5 bases and J 1 base; nucleotides not matched to a gene: 4. CDR3 region: CASSGTSGRSYNEQFF. The CDR3 DNA reads TGCGCCAGCAGTGGGACTAGCGGGCGTTCCTACAATGAGCAGTTCTTC.

The rearrangement joins TRBV20-1 to TRBJ2-5; D remains unclear. This CDR3 spans 15 amino acids. Germline V gives CDR1 DFQATT, CDR2 SNEGSKA (reference sequence). V gave up 0 bases and J gave up 1 base, with 12 bases separating them. In DNA, the CDR3 is TGCAGTGCTAGAGAATTGGGCAGAAGCCAAGAGACCCAGTACTTC. Protein product: CSARELGRSQETQYF.

This clonotype was counted only a few times. The CDR3 DNA reads TGTGCCAGCAGCCAAGATATTGTCCACGAGCAGTACTTC. Amino acids: CASSQDIVHEQYF. This chain uses TRBV3-1 with TRBJ2-7; unclear D gene. The CDR3 length is 13 residues. The V and J ends lost 0 bases and 5 bases respectively, with 8 bases between them. CDR1 and CDR2 from the germline V gene are LGHDT and YNNKEL (reference sequence).

This clonotype was detected only a few times. The V call is TRBV5-5, the J call TRBJ2-1, with 8 nucleotides matching TRBD1. The CDR3 is 16 amino acids. V dropped 0 bases and J dropped 4; count of bases not matched to a gene: 6. Looked up from germline, CDR1 is SGHKS and CDR2 is YYEKEE (reference sequence). DNA of the CDR3: TGTGCCAGCAGCTTGGAGCCGGGACAGGCGTACAATGAGCAGTTCTTC. It translates to CASSLEPGQAYNEQFF.